A single sample gave rise to the 8 T cell receptor beta chains below, sequenced in a study of PD-1 blockade in classical Hodgkin lymphoma. The assay was immunoSEQ multiplex PCR, and TCRdb's table has in-frame clones only and misses some. The sample shows approximately 25,000 clones, approximately 72% of them seen only once. Time point given: cycle 4 day 1 (C4D1), after six to seven weeks of nivolumab. Exposure to brentuximab vedotin varied, and each patient had relapsed following autologous stem cell transplantation. Sequenced material: peripheral blood mononuclear cells (PBMCs), taken before the fourth cycle of nivolumab. The receptors shown here come from a human donor with classical Hodgkin lymphoma.

The V gene is TRBV6-5, the J gene TRBJ1-2; a possible D gene is TRBD1 (6 bases). Germline lookup yields CDR1 MNHEY and CDR2 SVGAGI. The CDR3 totals 14 residues. V lost 3 bases and J 4 bases, leaving 12 bases between the germline ends. The CDR3 nucleotides are TGTGCCAGCAGTTATCGACAGGCGTTCTATGGCTACACCTTC. This gives the protein CASSYRQAFYGYTF.

V usage is TRBV10-1 and J usage is TRBJ2-4; no clear D gene. Germline CDR1 reads WNHNN; CDR2 reads SYGVQD (reference sequence). The CDR3 has 14 amino acids. Trimming took off 3 bases at V and 1 base at J, with 7 bases between the two ends. The CDR3 DNA sequence: TGCGCCAGCAGTGATAGCCCGGCCAAAAACATTCAGTACTTC. It is translated as CASSDSPAKNIQYF.

The chain has TRBV11-2 and TRBJ1-1; D is uncertain. Germline CDR1 is SGHAT and CDR2 is FQNNGV. The CDR3 is 12 residues long. The V gene lost 1 base and the J gene lost 8 bases, with 8 bases spanning the gap. Here the CDR3 reads CASSLVTGEAFF. For the CDR3, the DNA is TGTGCCAGCAGCTTAGTAACTGGAGAAGCTTTCTTT. Filled out from reference TRBV11-2 and TRBJ1-1, the complete variable domain reads EAGVAQSPRYKIIEKRQSVAFWCNPISGHATLYWYQQILGQGPKLLIQFQNNGVVDDSQLPKDRFSAERLKGVDSTLKIQPAKLEDSAVYLCASSLVTGEAFFGQGTRLTVV.

The chain carries TRBV11-2 and TRBJ2-1; 8 bases are a match to TRBD2. The trim removed 0 bases at V and 7 bases at J, leaving 8 bases unmatched. This CDR3 region has 16 residues. The germline gives CDR1 SGHAT, CDR2 FQNNGV. CDR3: CASSLDPAGGDNEQFF. The CDR3 DNA sequence: TGTGCCAGCAGCTTAGATCCGGCGGGGGGAGATAATGAGCAGTTCTTC.

The chain recombines TRBV28 with TRBJ2-3; TRBD2 might be the D (6 bases). In germline, CDR1 is MDHEN, CDR2 SYDVKM. V was pared by 1 base and J by 4 bases, with 9 bases between. This CDR3 contains 14 residues. The CDR3 loop is CASSLFRGSDTQYF. DNA of the CDR3: TGTGCCAGCAGTTTATTCCGGGGGTCAGATACGCAGTATTTT.

This rearrangement joins TRBV7-6 to TRBJ2-5, with 9 positions matching TRBD2. Germline loops: CDR1 SGHVS, CDR2 FNYEAQ. The CDR3 covers 16 residues. The junction had 9 bases not matched to a gene; V was cut back by 2 bases and J by 5 bases. CDR3 residues: CASSLTAGGYVETQYF. Written as DNA, the CDR3 is TGTGCCAGCAGCTTAACGGCGGGGGGGTATGTGGAGACCCAGTACTTC. Filled out from reference TRBV7-6 and TRBJ2-5, the complete variable domain reads GAGVSQSPRYKVTKRGQDVALRCDPISGHVSLYWYRQALGQGPEFLTYFNYEAQQDKSGLPNDRFSAERPEGSISTLTIQRTEQRDSAMYRCASSLTAGGYVETQYFGPGTRLLVL.

The gene calls are TRBV30 and TRBJ2-7; D unresolved. Germline V gives CDR1 GTSNPN, CDR2 SVGIG (reference sequence). The CDR3 is 14 amino acids. The V gene lost 1 base and the J gene lost 4 bases, with 14 bases spanning the gap. This CDR3 is CAWSEQLRLYEQYF. The CDR3 coding sequence is TGTGCCTGGAGTGAACAGCTCCGATTATACGAGCAGTACTTC.

The J gene is TRBJ1-6, the V gene TRBV15; no reliable D call. Germline assignment: CDR1 LNHNV and CDR2 YYDKDF (reference sequence). The CDR3 is made up of 18 amino acids. Trimming left V 0 bases short and J 0 bases short, with 12 bases between. CDR3 sequence: CATSREGRLSSYNSPLHF. For the CDR3, the DNA is TGTGCCACCAGCAGAGAAGGCCGACTGAGCTCCTATAATTCACCCCTCCACTTT.